This paragraph covers one TCR beta chain sequence. Antigen specificity is unknown. Original handling: The study built a papillary thyroid cancer distant-metastasis classifier from CDR3 differences across clinicopathological groups. TCRdb re-called clones from the PCR reads using MiXCR. The V and J calls, along with clone size, are taken from TCRdb and not from the paper's own processing. The sample shows 20,000 to 25,000 clones, around 30% of them seen only once. The sample originates from a study of metastatic and nonmetastatic thyroid tumors. Study details: Blood and tumor or nodule tissue repertoires from malignant and benign thyroid patients were compared. Study-level results: The reported finding was significantly higher TCR beta diversity in malignant thyroid tumors relative to benign nodules, in blood and tumor.

The V end lost 4 bases, the J end lost 0 bases, and 20 bases lay between the germline ends. This CDR3 spans 18 amino acids. Germline V gene data show CDR1 as LNHDA and CDR2 as SQIVND (reference sequence). Thyroid surgery took place with no prior treatment in any patient. The chain links TRBV19 to TRBJ2-3; D is perhaps TRBD2 (6 bases). The sample consisted of blood. The sequence was obtained from a female donor with papillary thyroid cancer or a benign thyroid nodule (not recorded which). Some clones in this sample may be carry-over from other donors' samples. The CDR3 bases are TGTGCCAGTAGTAGTAGCCGGCGGGGATTACGTAGCACAGATACGCAGTATTTT. Translated, it gives CASSSSRRGLRSTDTQYF.